The 5 T cell receptor beta chains given below trace back to one sample, sequenced in a study of OX40 agonist ivuxolimab in advanced cancers. Libraries were prepared by immunoSEQ multiplex PCR; TCRdb keeps only in-frame clonotypes and omits some of them. Here the sample spans 23,000 or so clones, 80% to 90% being singletons. The sample consisted of CD4+ or CD8+ T cells sorted from blood, taken in a trial of the OX40 agonist ivuxolimab. The receptors come from an adult with an advanced solid tumor such as melanoma, head and neck, liver or kidney cancer.

The chain uses TRBV5-5 and TRBJ1-2; D gene uncertain. V dropped 4 bases and J dropped 3 bases, with 10 bases sitting between them. CDR3 length: 13 residues. Germline assignment: CDR1 SGHKS and CDR2 YYEKEE (reference sequence). CDR3 region: CASSPDGDYGYTF. CDR3 DNA: TGTGCCAGCAGCCCGGACGGGGACTATGGCTACACCTTC.

The J gene is TRBJ2-1, the V gene TRBV7-9; D is perhaps TRBD1 or TRBD2 (5 bases each). This CDR3 has 18 amino acids. V shed 2 bases and J shed 2 bases, with 19 bases lying between them. Germline V CDR1 and CDR2: SEHNR, FQNEAQ (reference sequence). This CDR3 is CASSLPRGTGIAYNEQFF. The CDR3, as DNA: TGTGCCAGCAGCTTACCCCGAGGGACGGGAATAGCCTACAATGAGCAGTTCTTC.

The chain links TRBV7-9 to TRBJ2-5, with 9 nucleotides matching TRBD2. The CDR3 is 15 amino acids. Per germline, CDR1 SEHNR and CDR2 FQNEAQ (reference sequence). Trimming took 3 bases from V and 4 from J; bases not matched to a gene: 6. In DNA form, the CDR3 reads TGTGCCAGCAGCTTGTTAAAAGCGGGAGGAGAGACCCAGTACTTC. Its protein is CASSLLKAGGETQYF. Variable domain in full (rest from reference TRBV7-9 and TRBJ2-5): DTGVSQNPRHKITKRGQNVTFRCDPISEHNRLYWYRQTLGQGPEFLTYFQNEAQLEKSRLLSDRFSAERPKGSFSTLEIQRTEQGDSAMYLCASSLLKAGGETQYFGPGTRLLVL.

The J gene is TRBJ2-5, the V gene TRBV7-2; tentative D call: TRBD2 (6 bases). The germline V gene has CDR1 SGHTA and CDR2 FQGNSA. The germline V and J ends were trimmed by 1 base and 5 bases, with 23 bases remaining between them. The CDR3 runs 18 residues. Here the CDR3 reads CASSLGRGTHQIQETQYF. The CDR3 DNA sequence: TGTGCCAGCAGCTTAGGACGGGGGACTCATCAAATCCAGGAGACCCAGTACTTC. The variable domain in full, completed from reference TRBV7-2 and TRBJ2-5, reads GAGVSQSPSNKVTEKGKDVELRCDPISGHTALYWYRQSLGQGLEFLIYFQGNSAPDKSGLPSDRFSAERTGGSVSTLTIQRTQQEDSAVYLCASSLGRGTHQIQETQYFGPGTRLLVL.

J is TRBJ2-7 and V is TRBV2; a possible D gene is TRBD1 (6 bases). Germline V gives CDR1 SNHLY, CDR2 FYNNEI. V was pared by 6 bases and J by 3 bases, with 18 bases between. This CDR3 is 15 amino acids long. The CDR3 is CASSPRLGGGYEQYF. The CDR3 nucleotides read TGTGCCAGCAGCCCGAGGTTAGGGGGTGGCTACGAGCAGTACTTC.